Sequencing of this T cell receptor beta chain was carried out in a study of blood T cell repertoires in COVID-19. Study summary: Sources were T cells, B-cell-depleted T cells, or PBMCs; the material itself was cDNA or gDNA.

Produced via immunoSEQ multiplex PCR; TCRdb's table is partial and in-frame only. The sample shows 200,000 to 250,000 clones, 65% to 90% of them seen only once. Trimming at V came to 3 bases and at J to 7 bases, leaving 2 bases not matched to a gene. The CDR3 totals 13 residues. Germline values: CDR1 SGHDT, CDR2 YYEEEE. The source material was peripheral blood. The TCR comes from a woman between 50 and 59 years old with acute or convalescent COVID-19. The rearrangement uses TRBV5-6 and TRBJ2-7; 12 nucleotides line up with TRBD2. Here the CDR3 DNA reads TGTGCCAGCAGCTGGCTAGCGGGAGGGGAGCAGTACTTC. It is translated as CASSWLAGGEQYF.